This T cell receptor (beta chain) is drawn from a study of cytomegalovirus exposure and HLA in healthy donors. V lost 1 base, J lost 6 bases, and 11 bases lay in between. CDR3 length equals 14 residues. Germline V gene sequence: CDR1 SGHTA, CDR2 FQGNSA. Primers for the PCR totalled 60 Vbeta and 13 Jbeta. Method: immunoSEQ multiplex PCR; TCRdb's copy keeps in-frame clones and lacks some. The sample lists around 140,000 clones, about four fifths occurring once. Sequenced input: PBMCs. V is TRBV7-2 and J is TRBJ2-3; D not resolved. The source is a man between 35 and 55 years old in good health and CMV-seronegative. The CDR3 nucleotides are TGTGCCAGCAGCTTAGGCAGAGGTGGTGATACGCAGTATTTT. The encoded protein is CASSLGRGGDTQYF. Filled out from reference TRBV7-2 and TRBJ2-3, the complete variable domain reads GAGVSQSPSNKVTEKGKDVELRCDPISGHTALYWYRQSLGQGLEFLIYFQGNSAPDKSGLPSDRFSAERTGGSVSTLTIQRTQQEDSAVYLCASSLGRGGDTQYFGPGTRLTVL.